Below are 3 T cell receptor beta chains sequenced from a single sample in a study of blood T cell repertoires in COVID-19. Some clones are missing from TCRdb's copy, which holds only in-frame ones; the method was immunoSEQ multiplex PCR. The table lists around 230,000 clones, about 79% of them singletons, with around 9.9% in the top ten. Sequenced sample: peripheral blood. The receptors were sampled from an elderly woman with acute or convalescent COVID-19.

The V and J genes are TRBV30 and TRBJ2-1, with 11 bases fitting TRBD2. J gave up 0 bases and V 0 bases, and 10 bases lay outside the gene matches. Germline V lookup: CDR1 GTSNPN, CDR2 SVGIG (reference sequence). The CDR3 totals 19 residues. This chain's CDR3 is CAWSVRASGGFSSYNEQFF. The DNA of the CDR3 is TGTGCCTGGAGTGTAAGGGCTAGCGGGGGGTTCAGCTCCTACAATGAGCAGTTCTTC.

In DNA form, the CDR3 reads TGCGCCAGCAGCTTGTCCGCGACACCCTTCTATGGCTACACCTTC. It translates to CASSLSATPFYGYTF. The V gene is TRBV5-1, the J gene TRBJ1-2; D gene unclear. This CDR3 is built from 15 residues. The V end was cut by 1 base, the J end by 4 bases, with 14 bases between. Germline V gene data show CDR1 as SGHRS and CDR2 as YFSETQ.

This chain joins TRBV6-6 and TRBJ1-5; 7 nucleotides match TRBD1. The CDR3 contains 16 residues. The ends lost 0 bases at V and 0 bases at J; junction bases unmatched: 2. Germline V lookup: CDR1 MNHNY, CDR2 SVGAGI (reference sequence). The CDR3 here is CASSYSHRGSNQPQHF. In nucleotides, the CDR3 is TGTGCCAGCAGTTACTCTCACAGGGGTAGCAATCAGCCCCAGCATTTT.